Shown below are 9 T cell receptor beta chains from a single sample sequenced in a study of CD8 T cell repertoires and HIV-1 epitope variants. Their cognate antigens are unknown. The method was immunoSEQ multiplex PCR; TCRdb's version includes in-frame clones alone and lacks a portion of them. The sample shows approximately 4,000 clones, roughly 61% of them seen only once. Sequenced: cultured CD8+ T cells derived from PBMCs. Source of these receptors: a male donor with HIV.

This chain links TRBV15 with TRBJ2-2, with D uncertain. V was cut by 0 bases and J by 2 bases, with 16 bases left in between. Per germline, CDR1 LNHNV and CDR2 YYDKDF (reference sequence). There are 18 residues in the CDR3. CDR3 amino acids: CATSRDGNRVDNTGELFF. The CDR3 coding sequence is TGTGCCACCAGCAGAGATGGGAATAGGGTGGATAACACCGGGGAGCTGTTTTTT. The full variable domain, rest sourced from reference TRBV15 and TRBJ2-2, is DAMVIQNPRYQVTQFGKPVTLSCSQTLNHNVMYWYQQKSSQAPKLLFHYYDKDFNNEADTPDNFQSRRPNTSFCFLDIRSPGLGDTAMYLCATSRDGNRVDNTGELFFGEGSRLTVL.

This clone showed up just a few times. The V and J genes are TRBV7-9 and TRBJ2-2; D is possibly TRBD2 (5 bases). CDR1 and CDR2 from the germline V gene are SEHNR and FQNEAQ (reference sequence). V lost 4 bases, J lost 4 bases, and 10 bases lay in between. This CDR3 has 14 residues. DNA of the CDR3: TGTGCCAGCAGCTGGACTCCGAGCACCGGGGAGCTGTTTTTT. Translated: CASSWTPSTGELFF.

This clone appeared a single time. This chain connects TRBV19 to TRBJ2-2; TRBD1 matches at 7 bases. With 8 bases clipped from V and 3 bases from J, the junction kept 6 bases outside the gene matches. The CDR3 is 14 amino acids. Germline V gene sequence: CDR1 LNHDA, CDR2 SQIVND (reference sequence). The CDR3 protein is CASQQGMDTGELFF. CDR3 bases: TGTGCCAGTCAACAGGGGATGGACACCGGGGAGCTGTTTTTT.

V usage is TRBV28 and J usage is TRBJ2-1; the D call may be TRBD1 or TRBD2 (5 bases each). The germline V and J ends were trimmed by 5 bases and 4 bases, with 12 bases remaining between them. Germline CDR1 reads MDHEN; CDR2 reads SYDVKM. The CDR3 has 14 residues. DNA of the CDR3: TGTGCCAGCAGTCCGAGAGAGGGGTACAATGAGCAGTTCTTC. Residues: CASSPREGYNEQFF.

In the case of this clone: Other DNA sequences within the sample encode an identical CDR3. The DNA of the CDR3 is TGTGCCAGCAGCGAGGGTGGTGAGCAGTTCTTC. Its translation is CASSEGGEQFF. The rearrangement links TRBV6-5 to TRBJ2-1, with D possibly TRBD2 on 5 matching bases. The CDR3 consists of 11 residues. The V end was cut by 6 bases, the J end by 9 bases, with 9 bases between. From germline, CDR1 is MNHEY and CDR2 SVGAGI.

The chain uses TRBV5-1 and TRBJ1-2, with D possibly being TRBD1 (6 bases). The CDR3 has 12 amino acids. V was trimmed by 4 bases and J by 8 bases, leaving 12 bases between them. Germline CDR1 and CDR2: SGHRS and YFSETQ. CDR3 sequence (DNA): TGCGCCAGCAGCCTCGGGGGCGGGGGCTACACCTTC. This translates into CASSLGGGGYTF.

This clone was seen only a few times. J is TRBJ1-2 and V is TRBV29-1; D not certain. The CDR3 consists of 14 residues. Trimming cost V 4 bases and J 0 bases, with 12 bases left between them. CDR1 and CDR2 (germline): SQVTM, ANQGSEA. The CDR3 reads CSVVILSANYGYTF. Written as DNA, the CDR3 is TGCAGCGTTGTCATCCTATCAGCTAACTATGGCTACACCTTC.

V usage is TRBV7-9 and J usage is TRBJ2-7; 8 bases are a match to TRBD1. The V segment lost 3 bases and the J segment 7 bases; nucleotides outside the gene matches: 14. The germline CDR1 and CDR2 sequences are SEHNR and FQNEAQ (reference sequence). The CDR3 extends over 16 amino acids. The CDR3 DNA reads TGTGCCAGCAGCTTCGCCGCCGAGACAGGGGCGGGGGAGCAGTACTTC. Protein: CASSFAAETGAGEQYF.

The chain combines TRBV15 with TRBJ1-1; D unresolved. Germline values: CDR1 LNHNV, CDR2 YYDKDF (reference sequence). CDR3 length: 13 amino acids. V shed 1 base and J shed 1 base, with 4 bases lying between them. The CDR3, as DNA: TGTGCCACCAGCAGAGCCAGGAACACTGAAGCTTTCTTT. This codes for CATSRARNTEAFF.